This TCR beta chain was recovered during a study of spatial heterogeneity in lung cancer. This clonotype was detected only a few times. The time point: sample taken at primary tumor resection. No cell sorting; template was whole RNA from tumor, lung tissue or PBMC. Using its own MiXCR run on the 5' RACE reads, TCRdb lists one record per CDR3 protein. The table records about 92,000 distinct CDR3 sequences, approximately 12% of them present only once. This CDR3 contains 17 residues. In germline, CDR1 is MNHNY, CDR2 SVGAGI (reference sequence). Trimming took off 0 bases at V and 4 bases at J, with 18 bases between the two ends.

J is TRBJ1-2 and V is TRBV6-6; no definite D call. The clonotype originates from a male donor with early-stage non-small cell lung cancer. The specimen was PBMCs, collected at surgery. Here the CDR3 DNA reads TGTGCCAGCAGTTACTCTGTACAGCGTCAAAGGGTCTATGGCTACACCTTC. It is translated as CASSYSVQRQRVYGYTF.